This passage covers 29 T cell receptor beta chains from one sample sequenced in a study of PD-1 blockade in classical Hodgkin lymphoma (dated by TCRdb to the early 2020s). Libraries were constructed by the immunoSEQ multiplex PCR assay. TCRdb retrieved this table from immuneACCESS and kept in-frame rearrangements only. Not all clones are present; in checked studies, unresolved V genes account for under half, and no reason is known for the remainder. Across this sample there are about 98,000 clones, with roughly 92% seen only once. The top ten hold roughly 2.8% of the sample. The sample's time point label, decoded: cycle 1 day 1 (C1D1), immediately before nivolumab initiation. Every trial patient had relapsed following autologous stem cell transplantation, and prior brentuximab vedotin exposure was what differed among cohorts A, B and C. This sample comprised peripheral blood mononuclear cells (PBMCs), obtained at baseline. The receptors were sampled from a human donor with classical Hodgkin lymphoma.

The chain carries TRBV5-1 and TRBJ1-3, with D possibly matching TRBD1 (6 bases). This CDR3 is 16 amino acids long. Germline CDR1 and CDR2: SGHRS and YFSETQ. Trimming pared 3 bases from V and 0 bases from J, leaving 13 bases between. CDR3 region: CASSSPRGVSGNTIYF. The CDR3 DNA reads as TGCGCCAGCAGCTCCCCGAGGGGGGTCTCTGGAAACACCATATATTTT.

J is TRBJ1-5 and V is TRBV5-1; 9 bases match TRBD1. The junction had 11 bases not matched to a gene; V was cut back by 0 bases and J by 4 bases. This CDR3 region has 18 residues. The germline CDR1 and CDR2 sequences are SGHRS and YFSETQ. The CDR3 nucleotides are TGCGCCAGCAGCTTGGCCCCCGGGACAGGGTTTAGAAATCAGCCCCAGCATTTT. As protein: CASSLAPGTGFRNQPQHF.

The rearrangement joins TRBV27 to TRBJ2-5; the match to TRBD1 covers 7 bases. The DNA end favors TRBJ2-7, so the J call may be wrong. This CDR3 spans 13 amino acids. CDR1 MNHEY and CDR2 SMNVEV come from the germline V gene (reference sequence). DNA of the CDR3: TGTGCCAGCAGCCTAGACAGGGTCTACGAGCAGTACTTC. Its protein is CASSLDRVYEQYF.

This clone was detected only once. V is TRBV30 and J is TRBJ1-2, with D uncertain. Germline loops: CDR1 GTSNPN, CDR2 SVGIG (reference sequence). V lost 1 base to trimming and J lost 8 bases, with 11 bases between them. CDR3 length: 12 amino acids. The DNA for the CDR3 is TGTGCCTGGAGTGATTTCTCGAGGGGCTACACCTTC. This gives the protein CAWSDFSRGYTF.

V is TRBV30 and J is TRBJ2-1; a possible D gene is TRBD1 (6 bases). The germline CDR1 and CDR2 sequences are GTSNPN and SVGIG (reference sequence). Trimming took off 1 base at V and 10 bases at J, with 8 bases between the two ends. There are 11 residues in the CDR3. In DNA, the CDR3 is TGTGCCTGGAGTGCCGACAGGGAGCAGTTCTTC. Translated, it gives CAWSADREQFF. Filled out from reference TRBV30 and TRBJ2-1, the complete variable domain reads SQTIHQWPATLVQPVGSPLSLECTVEGTSNPNLYWYRQAAGRGLQLLFYSVGIGQISSEVPQNLSASRPQDRQFILSSKKLLLSDSGFYLCAWSADREQFFGPGTRLTVL.

The chain uses TRBV28 and TRBJ1-2; TRBD1 matches 8 bases. The CDR3 spans 13 residues. Germline V CDR1 and CDR2: MDHEN, SYDVKM. The ends lost 5 bases at V and 4 bases at J; junction bases unmatched: 3. The CDR3 DNA reads TGTGCCAGCAGTCCAGGGGGCGGCTATGGCTACACCTTC. As protein: CASSPGGGYGYTF.

The chain combines TRBV5-1 with TRBJ2-1; 11 bases are shared with TRBD2. CDR1 and CDR2 (germline): SGHRS, YFSETQ. This CDR3 region has 17 residues. Trimming at V came to 4 bases and at J to 5 bases, leaving 11 bases not matched to a gene. CDR3 loop: CASSNTIAGGEHNEQFF. The CDR3, as DNA: TGCGCCAGCAGCAATACCATAGCGGGAGGGGAACACAATGAGCAGTTCTTC.

A few counts support this clone. The J gene is TRBJ1-2, the V gene TRBV6-6, with 8 bases identical to TRBD1. The J segment lost 8 bases and the V segment lost 7 bases, leaving 6 bases of the junction unmatched. The CDR3 sequence is 12 residues long. Germline V gene data show CDR1 as MNHNY and CDR2 as SVGAGI (reference sequence). This CDR3 reads CASNGQGRGYTF. The CDR3 DNA is TGTGCCAGCAACGGACAGGGTAGGGGCTACACCTTC.

V is TRBV4-1 and J is TRBJ2-1, with D possibly being TRBD2 (6 bases). The CDR3 runs to 16 residues. V lost 7 bases to trimming and J lost 9 bases, with 25 bases between them. CDR1 and CDR2 (germline): MGHRA, YSYEKL. In DNA form, the CDR3 reads TGCGCCAGCACCCCCACGGGGACTGGCTTAAATATTGAGCAGTTCTTC. It translates to CASTPTGTGLNIEQFF.

The J gene is TRBJ2-5, the V gene TRBV6-1, with 13 bases that match TRBD2. Germline loops: CDR1 MNHNS, CDR2 SASEGT. V shed 5 bases and J 5 bases; nucleotides not matched to a gene: 20. The CDR3 sequence is 20 residues long. CDR3 nucleotide sequence: TGTGCCAGCAGTAAAGAACCGGGACTAGCGGGAAACCCCCGGCGGGAGACCCAGTACTTC. It encodes CASSKEPGLAGNPRRETQYF.

The chain couples TRBV6-6 to TRBJ1-2, with D possibly being TRBD1 (5 bases). This CDR3 contains 12 residues. The germline V gene has CDR1 MNHNY and CDR2 SVGAGI (reference sequence). Trimming shortened V by 11 bases and J by 6 bases, and 16 bases separated the two germline ends. The CDR3 nucleotides are TGTGCCGTTACCCAGGGAAGTAATGGCTACACCTTC. The encoded protein is CAVTQGSNGYTF.

The chain uses TRBV11-2 and TRBJ1-2; 10 nucleotides align to TRBD1. The CDR3 consists of 15 residues. After removal of 5 bases from V and 5 bases from J, the junction contained 8 bases not matched to a gene. Germline CDR1 SGHAT, CDR2 FQNNGV. CDR3 nucleotide sequence: TGTGCCAGCAGCCCGGACAGGGGGGCCGGGTATGGCTACACCTTC. Protein product: CASSPDRGAGYGYTF.

DNA for the CDR3: TGCGCCAGCAGGAACACTCCGGGACACTACGAGCAGTACTTC. Protein product: CASRNTPGHYEQYF. The chain joins TRBV10-2 to TRBJ2-7, with D maybe TRBD1 (6 bases). Germline-derived CDR1 and CDR2 are WSHSY and SAAADI. The CDR3 spans 14 residues. The ends were cut back, 6 bases at V and 3 bases at J, with 15 bases in the middle.

This clone was counted once. The chain combines TRBV10-3 with TRBJ2-7, with no clear D. V was shortened by 10 bases and J by 1 base, with 20 bases between the two germline ends. This CDR3 region has 15 residues. Germline-derived CDR1 and CDR2 are ENHRY and SYGVKD. CDR3 sequence (DNA): TGTGCCACCATATCGTCAGCGCCAAATTCCTACGAGCAGTACTTC. Translating it yields CATISSAPNSYEQYF.

The rearrangement uses TRBV2 and TRBJ2-7, with D possibly TRBD1 on 5 matching bases. The germline gives CDR1 SNHLY, CDR2 FYNNEI. This CDR3 region has 13 residues. V dropped 0 bases and J dropped 6 bases, with 9 bases sitting between them. CDR3 sequence: CASSEARRGEQYF. DNA of the CDR3: TGTGCCAGCAGTGAAGCGCGTAGGGGCGAGCAGTACTTC. Together with reference TRBV2 and TRBJ2-7, the CDR3 gives the full variable domain: EPEVTQTPSHQVTQMGQEVILRCVPISNHLYFYWYRQILGQKVEFLVSFYNNEISEKSEIFDDQFSVERPDGSNFTLKIRSTKLEDSAMYFCASSEARRGEQYFGPGTRLTVT.

The genes are TRBV11-1 and TRBJ2-1; D gene unclear. V lost 5 bases and J lost 0, with 14 bases in between. Germline CDR1 SGHAT, CDR2 FQDESV (reference sequence). This CDR3 is built from 16 residues. In DNA form, the CDR3 reads TGTGCCAGCAGCCTGGGCCGTTACCGCTCCTACAATGAGCAGTTCTTC. Translated: CASSLGRYRSYNEQFF.

V and J are TRBV6-5 and TRBJ2-7, with D possibly TRBD2 on 6 matching bases. The V and J ends lost 10 bases and 9 bases respectively, with 28 bases between them. Germline CDR1 MNHEY, CDR2 SVGAGI. The CDR3 spans 15 residues. The CDR3 reads CATAREAQLRKGQYF. The DNA for the CDR3 is TGTGCCACAGCTAGGGAGGCACAGTTAAGGAAGGGGCAGTACTTC.

V is TRBV11-2 and J is TRBJ2-7; D might be TRBD2 (6 bases). This CDR3 region has 14 residues. Germline CDR1 and CDR2: SGHAT and FQNNGV. V was shortened by 1 base and J by 2 bases, with 9 bases between the two germline ends. CDR3 nucleotide sequence: TGTGCCAGCAGCTTAGGACTAGGACCCTACGAGCAGTACTTC. Its protein product is CASSLGLGPYEQYF.

The V call is TRBV2, the J call TRBJ2-1; D unclear. The CDR3 has 15 amino acids. Per germline, CDR1 SNHLY and CDR2 FYNNEI. Trimming took 4 bases from V and 0 from J, leaving 10 bases between them. CDR3 bases: TGTGCCAGCAGTGGTCTGGGAAGCTCCTACAATGAGCAGTTCTTC. This translates into CASSGLGSSYNEQFF.

The chain is built from TRBV27 and TRBJ1-2; 7 nucleotides match TRBD1. This CDR3 contains 16 residues. Per the germline V gene, CDR1 is MNHEY and CDR2 is SMNVEV (reference sequence). J lost 5 bases, V lost 5 bases, and 14 bases had no gene match. The CDR3: CASSPQGRPGEYGYTF. The CDR3 DNA reads as TGTGCCAGCAGTCCACAGGGGCGCCCTGGGGAATATGGCTACACCTTC.

The rearrangement uses TRBV30 and TRBJ1-6; D unresolved. The germline V and J ends were trimmed by 8 bases and 0 bases, with 11 bases remaining between them. This CDR3 spans 14 amino acids. The germline V gene has CDR1 GTSNPN and CDR2 SVGIG (reference sequence). The CDR3 coding sequence is TGTGCCGTGATGCTGAGCTCCTATAATTCACCCCTCCACTTT. Protein sequence: CAVMLSSYNSPLHF.

The CDR3, as DNA: TGTGCCAGCAGCGTGGGGGTCGGGGTGGGCACTGAAGCTTTCTTT. It translates to CASSVGVGVGTEAFF. The chain links TRBV9 to TRBJ1-1; the D gene is possibly TRBD1 (5 bases). The germline V gene encodes CDR1 SGDLS and CDR2 YYNGEE. The CDR3 length is 15 residues. V shed 2 bases and J shed 4 bases, with 15 bases lying between them. The variable domain in full, completed from reference TRBV9 and TRBJ1-1, reads DSGVTQTPKHLITATGQRVTLRCSPRSGDLSVYWYQQSLDQGLQFLIQYYNGEERAKGNILERFSAQQFPDLHSELNLSSLELGDSALYFCASSVGVGVGTEAFFGQGTRLTVV.

The chain carries TRBV9 and TRBJ1-4, with a weak D call TRBD1 (5 bases). Trimming shortened V by 0 bases and J by 2 bases, and 14 bases separated the two germline ends. The CDR3 is made up of 17 amino acids. Germline V lookup: CDR1 SGDLS, CDR2 YYNGEE. CDR3 region: CASSVGGGPGTNEKLFF. The DNA for the CDR3 is TGTGCCAGCAGCGTAGGTGGGGGACCAGGGACTAATGAAAAACTGTTTTTT.

The chain joins TRBV28 to TRBJ2-1; TRBD2 matches at 10 bases. Germline V lookup: CDR1 MDHEN, CDR2 SYDVKM. The J segment lost 4 bases and the V segment lost 1 base, leaving 7 bases of the junction unmatched. CDR3 length: 17 residues. CDR3 region: CASSLLGLAKFYNEQFF. CDR3 nucleotides: TGTGCCAGCAGTTTATTGGGACTAGCGAAATTTTACAATGAGCAGTTCTTC.

The gene calls are TRBV11-2 and TRBJ1-4; the D is unclear. Germline V CDR1 and CDR2: SGHAT, FQNNGV. This CDR3 has 14 residues. The ends were cut back, 3 bases at V and 3 bases at J, with 8 bases in the middle. DNA of the CDR3: TGTGCCAGCAGCTTGGGATCGGCTAATGAAAAACTGTTTTTT. Protein sequence: CASSLGSANEKLFF.

The chain carries TRBV9 and TRBJ1-4; 10 bases align to TRBD1. The V segment lost 0 bases and the J segment 5 bases; nucleotides outside the gene matches: 1. Germline CDR1 SGDLS, CDR2 YYNGEE. This CDR3 is built from 15 residues. The CDR3 is CASSVGDRGNEKLFF. CDR3 in DNA: TGTGCCAGCAGCGTAGGGGACAGGGGAAATGAAAAACTGTTTTTT.

The chain employs TRBV7-9 and TRBJ2-7; the match to TRBD1 covers 9 bases. CDR3 length equals 14 residues. V was pared by 10 bases and J by 3 bases, with 10 bases of the junction left unmatched. Germline loops: CDR1 SEHNR, CDR2 FQNEAQ (reference sequence). CDR3 nucleotides: TGTGCCACCCTCCCCGGGACAGGGCACTACGAGCAGTACTTC. Translated, it gives CATLPGTGHYEQYF.

Worth noting for this clone: Because the CDR3 is missing its conserved closing phenylalanine or tryptophan, this is likely a read error. The DNA is left out, because the CDR3 cannot be placed on it with certainty; the CDR3 is given as TCRdb lists it. J is TRBJ1-2 and V is TRBV5-4; no DNA check was done on the table's D call, TRBD1. The V gene's germline CDR1 is SGHNT and CDR2 YYREEE (reference sequence). Including both end residues, the CDR3 is 12 amino acids long. CDR3 sequence reads: CASSQPGGQSLR.

The chain couples TRBV11-2 to TRBJ1-5; D unresolved. CDR1 is SGHAT and CDR2 is FQNNGV in the germline V gene. CDR3 length: 15 amino acids. V was clipped by 0 bases and J by 0 bases, with 6 bases between them. CDR3 nucleotides: TGTGCCAGCAGCTTAGACAGAGTTAGCAATCAGCCCCAGCATTTT. Amino acid sequence: CASSLDRVSNQPQHF.